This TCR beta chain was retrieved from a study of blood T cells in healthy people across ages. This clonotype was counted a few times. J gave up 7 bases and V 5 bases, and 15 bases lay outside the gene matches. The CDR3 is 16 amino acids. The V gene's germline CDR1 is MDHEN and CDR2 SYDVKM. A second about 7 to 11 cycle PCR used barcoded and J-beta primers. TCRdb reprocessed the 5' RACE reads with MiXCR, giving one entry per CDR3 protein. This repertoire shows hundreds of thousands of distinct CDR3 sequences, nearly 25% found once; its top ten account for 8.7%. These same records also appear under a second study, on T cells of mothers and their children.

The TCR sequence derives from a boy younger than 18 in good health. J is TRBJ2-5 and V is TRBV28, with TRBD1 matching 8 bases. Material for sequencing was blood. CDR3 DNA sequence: TGTGCCAGCAGTATCCAGCTAATAGACAGGGGCGGGACCCAGTACTTC. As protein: CASSIQLIDRGGTQYF.